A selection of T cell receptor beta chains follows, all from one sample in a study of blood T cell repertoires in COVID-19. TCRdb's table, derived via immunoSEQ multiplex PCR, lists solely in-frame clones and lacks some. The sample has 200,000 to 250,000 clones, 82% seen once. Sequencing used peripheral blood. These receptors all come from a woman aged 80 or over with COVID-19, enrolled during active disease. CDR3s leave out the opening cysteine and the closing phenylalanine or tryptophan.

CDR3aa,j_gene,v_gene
ASSSPRTRRPTDTQY,TRBJ2-3,TRBV7-2
ASRFEGRSSYEQY,TRBJ2-7,TRBV5-6
ASKETGGTEAF,TRBJ1-1,TRBV10-2
ASSFYGSGENYGYT,TRBJ1-2,TRBV5-6
ASSPQPGGAF,TRBJ1-1,TRBV5-8
ASSPLGGVFSGYT,TRBJ1-2,TRBV7-2
ASSPKRLAGYEQY,TRBJ2-7,TRBV14
ASSPQAPSSPLH,TRBJ1-6,TRBV19
ASSLTGGSTEAF,TRBJ1-1,TRBV5-1
ASSESSVQARGGELF,TRBJ2-2,TRBV10-2
ASSVLASDYNEQF,TRBJ2-1,TRBV18
ASSVQGAQNYGYT,TRBJ1-2,TRBV27
ASSLGQNEETQY,TRBJ2-5,TRBV5-4
ASSLVTGASYEQY,TRBJ2-7,TRBV5-5
ASSLGQVVTDTQY,TRBJ2-3,TRBV7-9
ASSEREAYRGEQF,TRBJ2-1,TRBV6-2/TRBV6-3
ASSGDSRHGYT,TRBJ1-2,TRBV2